This entry describes one TCR beta chain. Its matching antigen is unknown. In the PCR, 60 Vbeta and 13 Jbeta primers were used. Profiling relied on immunoSEQ multiplex PCR, and the TCRdb table lists in-frame clones only, not all of them. This table holds about 130,000 clones, approximately 86% found once. This sample stems from a study of cytomegalovirus exposure and HLA in healthy donors. Study-wide results and caveats: Per a later analysis, about 17,000 TCR beta sequences showed association with HLA alleles at 0.05 false discovery rate.

Material: PBMCs. The clonotype was recovered from a boy between 5 and 17 years old in good health and CMV-seronegative.

The CDR3: CASSSPGQLYEQYF. DNA for the CDR3: TGTGCCAGCAGCTCCCCGGGACAGCTCTACGAGCAGTACTTC. The chain uses TRBV7-9 and TRBJ2-7; 7 bases fit TRBD1. The germline CDR1 and CDR2 sequences are SEHNR and FQNEAQ (reference sequence). This CDR3 is built from 14 residues. The ends lost 4 bases at V and 3 bases at J; junction bases unmatched: 6.